The 18 T cell receptor beta chains below were found in one sample sequenced in a study of beta chain features in type 1 diabetes. Sequenced material consisted of expressed TCRB transcripts (all of the isolated RNA was reverse transcribed). The data were produced by immunoSEQ multiplex PCR, yet TCRdb's version contains in-frame clones alone and is incomplete. The table has about 230,000 clones, 9% to 10% seen once. Specimen: naive CD4+ T cells from blood. These receptors all stem from a woman under 30 in good health.

This chain links TRBV11-2 with TRBJ1-4, with D possibly being TRBD1 (6 bases). CDR3 length: 15 residues. Germline assignment: CDR1 SGHAT and CDR2 FQNNGV. Deletions cut 5 bases from V and 4 bases from J, with 14 bases between. CDR3 in DNA: TGTGCCAGCAGCCGCGCAGGGGCCAATAATGAAAAACTGTTTTTT. This codes for CASSRAGANNEKLFF.

This clone was detected only a few times. J is TRBJ2-5 and V is TRBV13; TRBD2 matches at 10 bases. The tail of the sequence fits TRBJ2-7 better, so the J call may be wrong. CDR1 PRHDT and CDR2 FYEKMQ come from the germline V gene (reference sequence). The CDR3 has 15 residues. In DNA form, the CDR3 reads TGTGCCAGCAGCAAGAAGAGCGGGAGGGTCTACGAGCAGTACTTC. Translating it yields CASSKKSGRVYEQYF.

The chain uses TRBV7-2 and TRBJ2-5; TRBD2 matches 12 bases. The CDR3 is made up of 15 amino acids. V was pared by 5 bases and J by 4 bases, with 5 bases of the junction left unmatched. Germline V gene sequence: CDR1 SGHTA, CDR2 FQGNSA. The CDR3 sequence is CASSMGLAGRETQYF. Written as DNA, the CDR3 is TGTGCCAGCAGCATGGGACTAGCGGGTCGAGAGACCCAGTACTTC.

This clone came up a few times. CDR3 sequence reads: CASSVDWNTEAFF. The CDR3 nucleotides read TGTGCCAGCAGCGTTGACTGGAACACTGAAGCTTTCTTT. The chain links TRBV9 to TRBJ1-1; D not certain. This CDR3 is built from 13 residues. In germline, CDR1 is SGDLS, CDR2 YYNGEE. Trimming stripped 2 bases from V and 1 base from J, with 6 bases between.

In this sample, this clone turned up a few times. The gene calls are TRBV30 and TRBJ2-2, with D unclear. Germline CDR1 and CDR2: GTSNPN and SVGIG (reference sequence). V lost 0 bases, J lost 4 bases, and 9 bases lay in between. The CDR3 runs 14 residues. As DNA, the CDR3 is TGTGCCTGGAGTGTAATCCTCTTCACCGGGGAGCTGTTTTTT. As protein: CAWSVILFTGELFF.

V is TRBV6-6 and J is TRBJ2-7, with TRBD1 identical over 8 bases. V shed 5 bases and J 4 bases; nucleotides not matched to a gene: 13. The CDR3 length is 16 residues. Germline V gene sequence: CDR1 MNHNY, CDR2 SVGAGI (reference sequence). The CDR3 reads CASSRRTGQGQYEQYF. Here the CDR3 DNA reads TGTGCCAGCAGTAGACGGACAGGGCAGGGGCAATACGAGCAGTACTTC.

This clone was seen only a few times. The gene calls are TRBV4-1 and TRBJ2-7, with D hard to call. The V end lost 3 bases, the J end lost 0 bases, and 9 bases lay between the germline ends. The CDR3 spans 14 residues. The germline V gene has CDR1 MGHRA and CDR2 YSYEKL. The CDR3 DNA follows: TGCGCCAGCAGCCACCGGAGTAGCTCCTACGAGCAGTACTTC. Encoded protein: CASSHRSSSYEQYF.

This clone appeared a few times. The V and J genes are TRBV5-4 and TRBJ1-1; maybe TRBD1 (6 bases). From germline, CDR1 is SGHNT and CDR2 YYREEE (reference sequence). Trimming took 5 bases from V and 1 from J, leaving 12 bases between them. The CDR3 has 14 amino acids. The CDR3, as DNA: TGTGCCAGCAGACAGGGACACTCGAACACTGAAGCTTTCTTT. This codes for CASRQGHSNTEAFF. The full variable domain, completed using reference TRBV5-4 and TRBJ1-1, is ETGVTQSPTHLIKTRGQQVTLRCSSQSGHNTVSWYQQALGQGPQFIFQYYREEENGRGNFPPRFSGLQFPNYSSELNVNALELDDSALYLCASRQGHSNTEAFFGQGTRLTVV.

This clone occurred a few times. The rearrangement uses TRBV5-6 and TRBJ2-7, with 8 bases matching TRBD2. With V trimmed by 3 bases and J by 5 bases, 13 bases remained unmatched. The CDR3 sequence is 16 residues long. Germline V gene data show CDR1 as SGHDT and CDR2 as YYEEEE. The CDR3 sequence: CASSSIGGGRIHEQYF. Written as DNA, the CDR3 is TGTGCCAGCAGCTCGATAGGAGGCGGGAGGATCCACGAGCAGTACTTC.

This clone was detected a few times. This chain connects TRBV19 to TRBJ1-1; D is undetermined. The CDR3 runs to 13 residues. Germline CDR1 and CDR2: LNHDA and SQIVND (reference sequence). Trimming removed 4 bases from V and 0 bases from J, with 6 bases in between. The CDR3 nucleotides read TGTGCCAGTAGTACTCACATGAACACTGAAGCTTTCTTT. Protein product: CASSTHMNTEAFF.

This chain joins TRBV28 and TRBJ1-5; 7 bases fit TRBD1. Germline CDR1 and CDR2: MDHEN and SYDVKM. The CDR3 extends over 15 amino acids. J gave up 4 bases and V 6 bases, and 9 bases lay outside the gene matches. Written as DNA, the CDR3 is TGTGCCAGCAGCTATCGGGACAGCCAAAATCAGCCCCAGCATTTT. It encodes CASSYRDSQNQPQHF.

The genes are TRBV30 and TRBJ1-5; D unresolved. Germline-derived CDR1 and CDR2 are GTSNPN and SVGIG (reference sequence). This CDR3 has 14 amino acids. Between the trimmed V and J ends, which lost 0 bases and 7 bases, there was a span of 13 bases. The CDR3 DNA reads TGTGCCTGGAGTGTACGCCTATCACGGCAGCCCCAGCATTTT. Translation gives CAWSVRLSRQPQHF.

V gene TRBV27 combines with J gene TRBJ2-1; D might be TRBD2 (6 bases). V shed 5 bases and J shed 5 bases, with 13 bases lying between them. Germline CDR1 is MNHEY and CDR2 is SMNVEV (reference sequence). This CDR3 comprises 14 residues. The CDR3 nucleotides are TGTGCCAGCAGTACCACTCTAGCGAACAATGAGCAGTTCTTC. Protein sequence: CASSTTLANNEQFF.

This sequence joins TRBV28 and TRBJ1-2; tentatively, D is TRBD1 (5 bases). Trimming removed 8 bases at V and 7 bases at J, with 14 bases between. This CDR3 region has 12 residues. From germline, CDR1 is MDHEN and CDR2 SYDVKM. In nucleotides, the CDR3 is TGTGCCAGCGGCCCCGGGGGTTTTGGCTACACCTTC. Translating it yields CASGPGGFGYTF.

In its sample, this clone was seen a few times. The V and J genes are TRBV2 and TRBJ2-2; no clear D gene. The CDR3 length is 11 residues. Germline CDR1 reads SNHLY; CDR2 reads FYNNEI. V shed 7 bases and J shed 6 bases, with 6 bases lying between them. The CDR3 sequence: CASNGPGELFF. The CDR3 DNA reads as TGTGCCAGCAATGGGCCCGGGGAGCTGTTTTTT.

The rearrangement links TRBV5-1 to TRBJ1-1; tentative D call: TRBD1 (5 bases). The V end lost 4 bases, the J end lost 1 base, and 11 bases lay between the germline ends. The CDR3 has 14 residues. Germline V CDR1 and CDR2: SGHRS, YFSETQ. This CDR3 is CASSGTTGNTEAFF. The CDR3 DNA sequence: TGCGCCAGCAGCGGAACCACAGGGAACACTGAAGCTTTCTTT.

This sequence joins TRBV5-1 and TRBJ1-2, with 9 bases fitting TRBD1. This CDR3 contains 14 residues. V was pared by 4 bases and J by 5 bases, with 6 bases of the junction left unmatched. Germline lookup yields CDR1 SGHRS and CDR2 YFSETQ. The CDR3 nucleotides read TGCGCCAGCAGCCCAATACAGGGGGCGTATGGCTACACCTTC. It specifies CASSPIQGAYGYTF.

For this clone: Other DNA sequences within the sample encode an identical CDR3. The chain recombines TRBV5-1 with TRBJ2-7, with D tentatively TRBD1 (6 bases). This CDR3 has 13 amino acids. Trimming took 2 bases from V and 1 from J, leaving 7 bases between them. Germline-derived CDR1 and CDR2 are SGHRS and YFSETQ. CDR3 sequence reads: CASSLQGSYEQYF. The CDR3 coding sequence is TGCGCCAGCAGCTTACAGGGATCCTACGAGCAGTACTTC.